This T cell receptor beta chain appears in the sequencing data of a study of breast tumors, draining lymph nodes, adjacent tissues. Study-level points and caveats: The lymph node origin of tumor T cells was framed as consistent with a hypothesis, not demonstrated. Tumor TCR diversity was below lymph nodes but above nontumor tissue. Luminal-like breast cancer showed significantly greater tumor-nontumor repertoire similarity than basal-like breast cancer did.

Breast cancer patients provided tissue from their axillary draining lymph nodes. Note on this clonotype: Its antigen is as yet unknown.

The CDR3 runs 16 residues. V lost 3 bases and J lost 4, with 13 bases in between. Germline CDR1 and CDR2: LNHDA and SQIVND (reference sequence). TCRdb fed the multiplex PCR reads into MiXCR, producing one record per CDR3 protein. The sample records 150,000 to 200,000 distinct CDR3 sequences, 30% to 35% being singletons. The receptor's source is a female donor with breast cancer. Some clones in this sample may be carry-over from other donors' samples. Sample: axillary lymph node tissue. The chain employs TRBV19 and TRBJ1-6; D ambiguous. The CDR3 is CASSIAEGTYNSPLHF. CDR3 nucleotide sequence: TGTGCCAGTAGTATTGCGGAGGGTACATATAATTCACCCCTCCACTTT.